The subject of this entry is one TCR beta chain. The record originates from a study of technical replicates of blood from a handful of donors. Some clones are missing from TCRdb's copy, which holds only in-frame ones; the method was immunoSEQ multiplex PCR. This sample has fewer than 80,000 clones, with about 86% found just once. What was sequenced was PBMCs. This clonotype was obtained from a human donor in good health. Some clones in this sample may be carry-over from other donors' samples.

CDR3 in amino acids: CASSVYQGGETQYF. The CDR3 DNA follows: TGTGCCAGCAGCGTTTATCAGGGGGGTGAGACCCAGTACTTC. The chain employs TRBV9 and TRBJ2-5; D might be TRBD1 (7 bases). Trimming removed 2 bases from V and 5 bases from J, with 13 bases in between. Per germline, CDR1 SGDLS and CDR2 YYNGEE. This CDR3 comprises 14 residues.